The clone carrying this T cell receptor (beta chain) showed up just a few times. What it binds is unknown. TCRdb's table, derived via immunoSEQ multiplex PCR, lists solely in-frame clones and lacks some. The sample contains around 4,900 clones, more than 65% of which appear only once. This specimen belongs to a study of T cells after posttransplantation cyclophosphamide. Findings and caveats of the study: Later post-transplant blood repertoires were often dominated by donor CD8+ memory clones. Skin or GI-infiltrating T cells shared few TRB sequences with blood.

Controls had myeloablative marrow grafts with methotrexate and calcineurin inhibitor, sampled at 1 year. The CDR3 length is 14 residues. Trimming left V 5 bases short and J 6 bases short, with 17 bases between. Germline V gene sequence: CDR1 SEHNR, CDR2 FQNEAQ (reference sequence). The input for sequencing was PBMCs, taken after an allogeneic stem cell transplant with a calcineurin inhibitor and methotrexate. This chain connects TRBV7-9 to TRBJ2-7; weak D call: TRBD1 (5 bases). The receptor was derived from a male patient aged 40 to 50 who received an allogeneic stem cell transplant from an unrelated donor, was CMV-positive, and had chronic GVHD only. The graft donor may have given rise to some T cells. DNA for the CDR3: TGTGCCAGCAGCCTCATCGAAGGGGTCGGCGAGCAGTACTTC. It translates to CASSLIEGVGEQYF.